Each of the 3 T cell receptor beta chains below was sequenced from the same sample in a study of blood T cell repertoires in COVID-19. Generated by immunoSEQ multiplex PCR, the TCRdb table keeps only in-frame clones and is missing some. The table has 260,000 or so clones, 81% seen once. Sequencing was carried out using peripheral blood. These receptors came from an elderly woman with COVID-19, enrolled during active disease.

The chain links TRBV3-1 (or the pseudogene TRBV3-2) to TRBJ1-3, with D possibly being TRBD1 (6 bases). Trimming removed 6 bases at V and 0 bases at J, with 9 bases between. The CDR3 sequence is 14 residues long. Germline V gene data show CDR1 as LGHDT and CDR2 as YNNKEL (reference sequence). The CDR3 DNA sequence: TGTGCCAGCAGTATGGACAGCTCTGGAAACACCATATATTTT. It is translated as CASSMDSSGNTIYF.

V usage is TRBV6-5 and J usage is TRBJ2-7, with D possibly being TRBD1 (5 bases). Trimming pared 5 bases from V and 5 bases from J, leaving 13 bases between. The CDR3 has 13 residues. Per germline, CDR1 MNHEY and CDR2 SVGAGI. The CDR3 bases are TGTGCCAGCAGTCCCCAGGGATTACACGAGCAGTACTTC. Amino acid sequence: CASSPQGLHEQYF.

The chain combines TRBV7-3 with TRBJ2-1; 7 bases map to TRBD1. V dropped 5 bases and J dropped 6; count of bases not matched to a gene: 7. CDR1 and CDR2 (germline): SGHTA, FQGTGA. The CDR3 consists of 14 residues. Here the CDR3 DNA reads TGTGCCAGCAGCCTACAGGGACAGAGCAATGAGCAGTTCTTC. Translation: CASSLQGQSNEQFF.